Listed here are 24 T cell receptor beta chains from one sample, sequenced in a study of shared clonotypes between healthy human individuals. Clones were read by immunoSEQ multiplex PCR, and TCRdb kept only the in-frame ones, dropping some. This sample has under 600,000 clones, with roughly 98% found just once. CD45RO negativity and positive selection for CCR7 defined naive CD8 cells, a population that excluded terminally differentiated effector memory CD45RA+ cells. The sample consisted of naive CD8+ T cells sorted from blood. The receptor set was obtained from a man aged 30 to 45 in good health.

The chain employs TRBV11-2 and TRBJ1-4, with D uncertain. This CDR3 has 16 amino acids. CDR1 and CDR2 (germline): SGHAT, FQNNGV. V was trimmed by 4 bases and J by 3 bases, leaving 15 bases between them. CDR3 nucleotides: TGTGCCAGCAGCTCAGCATGGGGAGAGGCTAATGAAAAACTGTTTTTT. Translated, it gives CASSSAWGEANEKLFF.

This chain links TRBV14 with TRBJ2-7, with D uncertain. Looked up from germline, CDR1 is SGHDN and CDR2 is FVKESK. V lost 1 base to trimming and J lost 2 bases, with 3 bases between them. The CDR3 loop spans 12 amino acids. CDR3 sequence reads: CASSQGAYEQYF. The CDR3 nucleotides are TGTGCCAGCAGCCAAGGCGCCTACGAGCAGTACTTC.

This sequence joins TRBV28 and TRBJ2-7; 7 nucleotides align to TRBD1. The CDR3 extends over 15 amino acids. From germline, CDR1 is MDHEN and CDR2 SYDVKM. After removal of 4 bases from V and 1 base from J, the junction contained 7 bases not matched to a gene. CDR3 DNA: TGTGCCAGCAGTTACAGGGGCCGGACGTCCTACGAGCAGTACTTC. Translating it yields CASSYRGRTSYEQYF.

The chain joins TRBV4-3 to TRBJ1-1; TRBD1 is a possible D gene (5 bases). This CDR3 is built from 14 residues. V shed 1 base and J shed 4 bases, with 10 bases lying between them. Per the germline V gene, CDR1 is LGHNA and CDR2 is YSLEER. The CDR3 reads CASSQVPGSTEAFF. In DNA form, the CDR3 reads TGCGCCAGCAGCCAAGTCCCAGGGTCCACTGAAGCTTTCTTT.

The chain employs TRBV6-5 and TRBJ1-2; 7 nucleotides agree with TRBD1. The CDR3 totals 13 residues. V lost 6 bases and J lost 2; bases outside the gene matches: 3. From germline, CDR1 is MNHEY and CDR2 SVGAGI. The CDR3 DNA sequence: TGTGCCAGCAGCCTGGGACAGAACTATGGCTACACCTTC. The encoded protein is CASSLGQNYGYTF.

The CDR3 DNA is TGTGCCAGCAGCCCAGAAGAGAGTGGCACCGGGGAGCTGTTTTTT. Its protein product is CASSPEESGTGELFF. The V gene is TRBV4-2, the J gene TRBJ2-2, with D uncertain. Germline loops: CDR1 LGHNA, CDR2 YNFKEQ. Trimming took off 4 bases at V and 4 bases at J, with 13 bases between the two ends. The CDR3 contains 15 residues.

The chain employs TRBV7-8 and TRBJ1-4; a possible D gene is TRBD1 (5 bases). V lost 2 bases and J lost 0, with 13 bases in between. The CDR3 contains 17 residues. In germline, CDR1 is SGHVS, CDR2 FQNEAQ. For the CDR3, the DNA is TGTGCCAGCAGCTTATACTTTTTGGGGGCAACTAATGAAAAACTGTTTTTT. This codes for CASSLYFLGATNEKLFF.

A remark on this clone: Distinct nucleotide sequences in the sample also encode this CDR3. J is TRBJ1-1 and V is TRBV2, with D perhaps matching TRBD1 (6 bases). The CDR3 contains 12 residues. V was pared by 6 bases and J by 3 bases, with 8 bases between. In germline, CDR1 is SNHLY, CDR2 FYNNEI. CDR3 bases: TGTGCCAGCAGGGACAGATACACTGAAGCTTTCTTT. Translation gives CASRDRYTEAFF.

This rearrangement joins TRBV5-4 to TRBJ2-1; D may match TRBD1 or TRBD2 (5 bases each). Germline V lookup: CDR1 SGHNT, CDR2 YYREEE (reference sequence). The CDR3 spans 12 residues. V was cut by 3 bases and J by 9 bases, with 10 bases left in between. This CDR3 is CASSWGITEQFF. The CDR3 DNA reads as TGTGCCAGCAGCTGGGGGATTACTGAGCAGTTCTTC.

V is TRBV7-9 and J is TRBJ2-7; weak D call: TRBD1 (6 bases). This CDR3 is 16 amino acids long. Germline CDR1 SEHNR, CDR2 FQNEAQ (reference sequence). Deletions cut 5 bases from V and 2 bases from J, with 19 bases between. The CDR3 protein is CASSPPAGAGAYEQYF. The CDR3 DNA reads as TGTGCCAGCAGCCCTCCCGCGGGTGCAGGGGCCTACGAGCAGTACTTC. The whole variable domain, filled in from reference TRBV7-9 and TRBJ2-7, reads DTGVSQNPRHKITKRGQNVTFRCDPISEHNRLYWYRQTLGQGPEFLTYFQNEAQLEKSRLLSDRFSAERPKGSFSTLEIQRTEQGDSAMYLCASSPPAGAGAYEQYFGPGTRLTVT.

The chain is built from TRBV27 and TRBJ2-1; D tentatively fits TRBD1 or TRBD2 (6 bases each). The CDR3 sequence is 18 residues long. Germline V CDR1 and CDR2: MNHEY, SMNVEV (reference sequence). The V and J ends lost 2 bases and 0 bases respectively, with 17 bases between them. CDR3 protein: CASSLGGRAVSSYNEQFF. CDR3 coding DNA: TGTGCCAGCAGTTTAGGGGGGCGGGCGGTAAGCTCCTACAATGAGCAGTTCTTC.

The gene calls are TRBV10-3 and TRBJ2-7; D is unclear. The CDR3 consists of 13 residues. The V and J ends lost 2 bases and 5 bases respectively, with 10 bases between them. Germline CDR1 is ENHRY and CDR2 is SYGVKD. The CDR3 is CAISEQLWDEQYF. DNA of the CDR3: TGTGCCATCAGTGAGCAGCTATGGGACGAGCAGTACTTC.

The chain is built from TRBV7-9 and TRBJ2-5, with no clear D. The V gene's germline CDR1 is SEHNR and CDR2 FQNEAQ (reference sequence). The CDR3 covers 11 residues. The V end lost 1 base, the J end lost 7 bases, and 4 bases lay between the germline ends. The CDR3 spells CASSLETTQYF. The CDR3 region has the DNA TGTGCCAGCAGCTTAGAAACGACCCAGTACTTC.

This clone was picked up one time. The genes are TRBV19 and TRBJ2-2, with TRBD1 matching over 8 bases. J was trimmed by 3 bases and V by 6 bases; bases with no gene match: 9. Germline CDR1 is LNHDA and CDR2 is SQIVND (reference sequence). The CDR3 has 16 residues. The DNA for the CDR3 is TGTGCCAGTAGGAGACAGGACAGGGTTGACACCGGGGAGCTGTTTTTT. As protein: CASRRQDRVDTGELFF.

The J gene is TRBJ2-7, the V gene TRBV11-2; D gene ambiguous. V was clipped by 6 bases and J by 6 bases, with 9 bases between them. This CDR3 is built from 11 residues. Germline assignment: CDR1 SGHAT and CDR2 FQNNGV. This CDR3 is CASSHPSEQYF. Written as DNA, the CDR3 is TGTGCCAGCAGTCACCCTAGCGAGCAGTACTTC.

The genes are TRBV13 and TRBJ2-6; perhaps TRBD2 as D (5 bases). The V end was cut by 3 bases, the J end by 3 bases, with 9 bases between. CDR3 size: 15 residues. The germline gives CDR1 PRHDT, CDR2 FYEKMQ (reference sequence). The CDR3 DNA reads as TGTGCCAGCAGCTTTGAGGGTAGTGGGGCCAACGTCCTGACTTTC. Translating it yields CASSFEGSGANVLTF.

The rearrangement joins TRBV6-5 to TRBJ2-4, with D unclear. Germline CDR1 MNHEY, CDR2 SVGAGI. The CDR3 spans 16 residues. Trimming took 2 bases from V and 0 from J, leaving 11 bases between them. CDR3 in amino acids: CASSYLPLLAKNIQYF. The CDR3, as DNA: TGTGCCAGCAGTTACCTCCCTCTACTAGCCAAAAACATTCAGTACTTC.

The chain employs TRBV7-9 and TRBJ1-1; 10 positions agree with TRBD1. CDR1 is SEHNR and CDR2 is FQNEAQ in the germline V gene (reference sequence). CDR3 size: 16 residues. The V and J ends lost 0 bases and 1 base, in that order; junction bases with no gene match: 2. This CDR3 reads CASSLADRGENTEAFF. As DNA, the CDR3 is TGTGCCAGCAGCTTAGCGGACAGGGGGGAGAACACTGAAGCTTTCTTT.

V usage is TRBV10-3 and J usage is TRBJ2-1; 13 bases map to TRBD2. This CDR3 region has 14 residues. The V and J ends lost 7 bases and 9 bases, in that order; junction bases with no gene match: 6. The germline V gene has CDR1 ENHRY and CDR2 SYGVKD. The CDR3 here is CAITGLAGDSEQFF. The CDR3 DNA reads TGTGCCATCACCGGACTAGCGGGAGACAGTGAGCAGTTCTTC.

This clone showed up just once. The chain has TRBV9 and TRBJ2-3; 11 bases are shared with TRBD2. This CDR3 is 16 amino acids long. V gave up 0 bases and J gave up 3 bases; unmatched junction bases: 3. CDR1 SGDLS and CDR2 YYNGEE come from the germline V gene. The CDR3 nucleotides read TGTGCCAGCAGCGTAGATAGCGGGAGGGCGACAGATACGCAGTATTTT. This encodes CASSVDSGRATDTQYF.

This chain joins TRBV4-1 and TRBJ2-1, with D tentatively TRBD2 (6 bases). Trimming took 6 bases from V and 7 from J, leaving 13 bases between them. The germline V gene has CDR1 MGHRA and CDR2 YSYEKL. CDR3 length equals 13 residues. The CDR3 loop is CASSRLGENEQFF. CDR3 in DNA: TGCGCCAGCAGTCGACTAGGGGAGAATGAGCAGTTCTTC.

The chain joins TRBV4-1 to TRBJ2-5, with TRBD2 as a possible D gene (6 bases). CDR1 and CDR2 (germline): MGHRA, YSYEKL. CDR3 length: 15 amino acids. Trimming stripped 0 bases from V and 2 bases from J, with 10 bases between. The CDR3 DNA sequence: TGCGCCAGCAGCCAAGAAGTAGCGGTACAAGAGACCCAGTACTTC. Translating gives CASSQEVAVQETQYF.

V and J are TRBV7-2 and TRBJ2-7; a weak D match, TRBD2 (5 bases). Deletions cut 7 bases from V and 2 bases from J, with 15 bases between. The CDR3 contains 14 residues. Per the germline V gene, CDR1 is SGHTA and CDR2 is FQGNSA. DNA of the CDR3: TGTGCCAGCATCTACAAGGACGGGGCCTACGAGCAGTACTTC. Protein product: CASIYKDGAYEQYF.

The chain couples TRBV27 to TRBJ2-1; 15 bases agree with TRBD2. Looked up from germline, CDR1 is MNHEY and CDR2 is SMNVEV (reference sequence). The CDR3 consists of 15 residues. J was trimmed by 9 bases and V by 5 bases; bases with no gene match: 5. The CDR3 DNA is TGTGCCAGCAGTCGCGGGACTAGCGGGAGGACTGAGCAGTTCTTC. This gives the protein CASSRGTSGRTEQFF.